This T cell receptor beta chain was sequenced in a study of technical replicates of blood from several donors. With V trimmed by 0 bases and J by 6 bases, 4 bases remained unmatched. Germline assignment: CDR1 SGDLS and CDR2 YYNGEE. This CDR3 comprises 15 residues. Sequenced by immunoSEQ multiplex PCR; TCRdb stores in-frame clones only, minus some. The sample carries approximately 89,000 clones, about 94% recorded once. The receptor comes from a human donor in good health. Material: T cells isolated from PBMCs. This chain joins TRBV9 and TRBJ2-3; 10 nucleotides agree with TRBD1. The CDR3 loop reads CASSVEGQGSDTQYF. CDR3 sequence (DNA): TGTGCCAGCAGCGTAGAGGGACAGGGGTCGGATACGCAGTATTTT.